These 27 T cell receptor beta chains originate from one sample sequenced in a study of technical replicates of blood from a few donors. This table comes from immunoSEQ multiplex PCR, and its TCRdb copy is limited to in-frame clones, with some not included. The sample lists over 70,000 clones, roughly 97% occurring once. What was sequenced was T cells isolated from PBMCs. Receptors originate from a human donor in good health.

The chain employs TRBV27 and TRBJ2-7; a weak D match, TRBD2 (5 bases). Germline values: CDR1 MNHEY, CDR2 SMNVEV (reference sequence). Trimming shortened V by 5 bases and J by 5 bases, and 22 bases separated the two germline ends. The CDR3 runs 16 residues. In nucleotides, the CDR3 is TGTGCCAGCAGTACGACCTGGGCGGGTCCCTGGAACGAGCAGTACTTC. Residues: CASSTTWAGPWNEQYF.

The CDR3 coding sequence is TGCGCCAGCAGCTTGCTGGACAGGATTCAAAACACCGGGGAGCTGTTTTTT. Its protein product is CASSLLDRIQNTGELFF. The chain joins TRBV5-1 to TRBJ2-2; TRBD1 matches 7 bases. The CDR3 contains 17 residues. V lost 1 base, J lost 2 bases, and 8 bases stayed unmatched. The germline V gene has CDR1 SGHRS and CDR2 YFSETQ.

The rearrangement links TRBV18 to TRBJ2-3; 8 bases match TRBD2. The CDR3 runs 18 residues. V was pared by 3 bases and J by 5 bases, with 16 bases of the junction left unmatched. Per germline, CDR1 KGHSH and CDR2 LQKENI. CDR3 bases: TGTGCCAGCTCACCGAAAGCCCCAGCGGGAGCTGTAATAGATACGCAGTATTTT. Protein product: CASSPKAPAGAVIDTQYF.

The CDR3 nucleotides are TGTGCCACCAGTTTACATACCGGGGGCAATCAGCCCCAGCATTTT. Amino acid sequence: CATSLHTGGNQPQHF. The chain joins TRBV15 to TRBJ1-5; D ambiguous. V lost 6 bases and J lost 2, with 14 bases in between. The germline CDR1 and CDR2 sequences are LNHNV and YYDKDF (reference sequence). The CDR3 sequence is 15 residues long. Drawing the rest from reference TRBV15 and TRBJ1-5, the complete variable domain is DAMVIQNPRYQVTQFGKPVTLSCSQTLNHNVMYWYQQKSSQAPKLLFHYYDKDFNNEADTPDNFQSRRPNTSFCFLDIRSPGLGDTAMYLCATSLHTGGNQPQHFGDGTRLSIL.

J is TRBJ2-3 and V is TRBV5-1, with 9 bases aligning to TRBD2. The CDR3 spans 15 residues. V shed 5 bases and J 0 bases; nucleotides not matched to a gene: 4. Looked up from germline, CDR1 is SGHRS and CDR2 is YFSETQ. This CDR3 reads CASSDGLASTDTQYF. CDR3 nucleotide sequence: TGCGCCAGCAGTGACGGACTAGCGAGCACAGATACGCAGTATTTT.

The chain recombines TRBV9 with TRBJ2-5; maybe TRBD1 (6 bases). CDR1 and CDR2 (germline): SGDLS, YYNGEE. V lost 4 bases to trimming and J lost 0 bases, with 13 bases between them. The CDR3 sequence is 15 residues long. The CDR3 DNA follows: TGTGCCAGCAGCTCTGGGGGCAGCTACCAAGAGACCCAGTACTTC. It is translated as CASSSGGSYQETQYF.

J is TRBJ1-1 and V is TRBV5-5, with D unclear. The ends were cut back, 1 base at V and 10 bases at J, with 14 bases in the middle. Germline V CDR1 and CDR2: SGHKS, YYEKEE (reference sequence). The CDR3 has 13 residues. The CDR3 region is CASSLTDQSGAFF. The CDR3 DNA reads as TGTGCCAGCAGCTTGACAGACCAGTCTGGAGCTTTCTTT.

V gene TRBV11-2 combines with J gene TRBJ1-5; D possibly corresponds to TRBD1 (6 bases). CDR3 length: 13 amino acids. Trimming shortened V by 3 bases and J by 9 bases, and 12 bases separated the two germline ends. In germline, CDR1 is SGHAT, CDR2 FQNNGV. The chain's CDR3 is CASSLTGSRPQHF. The CDR3 bases are TGTGCCAGCAGCTTGACAGGTTCTCGGCCCCAGCATTTT.

The CDR3, as DNA: TGTGCCAGCAGTGAACACCAGAAAATCACCGGGGAGCTGTTTTTT. It yields the protein CASSEHQKITGELFF. The rearrangement links TRBV25-1 to TRBJ2-2; D is undetermined. The CDR3 is 15 residues long. Germline V gene lookup returns CDR1 MGHDK and CDR2 SYGVNS. Trimming shortened V by 2 bases and J by 4 bases, and 11 bases separated the two germline ends.

The rearrangement joins TRBV6-4 to TRBJ2-1; 11 bases align to TRBD2. The CDR3 loop spans 15 amino acids. With V trimmed by 2 bases and J by 8 bases, 5 bases remained unmatched. Germline lookup yields CDR1 MRHNA and CDR2 SNTAGT. Here the CDR3 reads CASSDETSGIHEQFF. The CDR3 region has the DNA TGTGCCAGCAGTGACGAGACTAGCGGGATCCATGAGCAGTTCTTC.

Concerning this clone: Within the sample, other DNA sequences also encode this same CDR3. The J gene is TRBJ1-1, the V gene TRBV2; 7 nucleotides line up with TRBD1. Germline V lookup: CDR1 SNHLY, CDR2 FYNNEI. V shed 4 bases and J 1 base; nucleotides not matched to a gene: 3. This CDR3 is 14 amino acids long. In DNA form, the CDR3 reads TGTGCCAGCAGTGGACAGGGAGCGAACACTGAAGCTTTCTTT. Residues: CASSGQGANTEAFF.

The V and J genes are TRBV5-1 and TRBJ2-5; TRBD2 might be the D (7 bases). Trimming cost V 2 bases and J 5 bases, with 13 bases left between them. Germline-derived CDR1 and CDR2 are SGHRS and YFSETQ. The CDR3 length is 14 residues. The CDR3 DNA follows: TGCGCCAGCAGCTTATACCGGGGGGCGGAGACCCAGTACTTC. This sequence encodes CASSLYRGAETQYF.

The table lists this clone with a count of one. The chain has TRBV5-5 and TRBJ2-1; 9 bases match TRBD1. Losses at the gene ends were 4 bases for V and 7 bases for J; bases not matched to a gene: 6. Looked up from germline, CDR1 is SGHKS and CDR2 is YYEKEE (reference sequence). The CDR3 covers 14 residues. The CDR3 loop reads CASSGTGLGNEQFF. The DNA of the CDR3 is TGTGCCAGCAGCGGGACAGGGCTAGGGAATGAGCAGTTCTTC.

The chain joins TRBV6-5 to TRBJ2-1, with D perhaps matching TRBD2 (5 bases). The length of the CDR3 is 13 residues. The germline V gene encodes CDR1 MNHEY and CDR2 SVGAGI. Trimming cost V 3 bases and J 4 bases, with 7 bases left between them. CDR3 residues: CASSYGRYNEQFF. Here the CDR3 DNA reads TGTGCCAGCAGTTATGGGAGATACAATGAGCAGTTCTTC.

This chain uses TRBV6-6 with TRBJ1-2; a possible D gene is TRBD1 (5 bases). CDR3 length: 13 amino acids. V was trimmed by 4 bases and J by 4 bases, leaving 10 bases between them. Per germline, CDR1 MNHNY and CDR2 SVGAGI (reference sequence). The CDR3 DNA reads TGTGCCAGCAGTTTCGACAGCAGCTATGGCTACACCTTC. Residues: CASSFDSSYGYTF.

The chain couples TRBV7-9 to TRBJ1-6, with a tentative D call TRBD1 (6 bases). V dropped 5 bases and J dropped 7 bases, with 12 bases sitting between them. The CDR3 contains 14 residues. CDR1 is SEHNR and CDR2 is FQNEAQ in the germline V gene (reference sequence). The CDR3 bases are TGTGCCAGCAGCCCCGGGACAAGCAATTCACCCCTCCACTTT. It encodes CASSPGTSNSPLHF.

The chain has TRBV19 and TRBJ2-1; the D is unclear. This CDR3 has 15 residues. CDR1 is LNHDA, CDR2 SQIVND, per germline (reference sequence). The V end lost 2 bases, the J end lost 0 bases, and 8 bases lay between the germline ends. This chain's CDR3 is CASSISVSSYNEQFF. CDR3 DNA: TGTGCCAGTAGTATAAGCGTGAGCTCCTACAATGAGCAGTTCTTC.

This rearrangement joins TRBV5-1 to TRBJ2-1; perhaps TRBD2 as D (6 bases). Germline CDR1 SGHRS, CDR2 YFSETQ. V lost 0 bases, J lost 0 bases, and 10 bases lay in between. This CDR3 has 16 amino acids. This chain's CDR3 is CASSLGTGGSYNEQFF. DNA for the CDR3: TGCGCCAGCAGCTTGGGGACCGGGGGCTCCTACAATGAGCAGTTCTTC. Based on the CDR3 plus reference TRBV5-1 and TRBJ2-1, the full variable domain is KAGVTQTPRYLIKTRGQQVTLSCSPISGHRSVSWYQQTPGQGLQFLFEYFSETQRNKGNFPGRFSGRQFSNSRSEMNVSTLELGDSALYLCASSLGTGGSYNEQFFGPGTRLTVL.

The genes are TRBV6-1 and TRBJ1-1, with 7 bases matching TRBD1. This CDR3 is 16 amino acids long. CDR1 is MNHNS, CDR2 SASEGT, per germline. J gave up 3 bases and V 2 bases, and 9 bases lay outside the gene matches. The CDR3 reads CASSEYPMTGYTEAFF. The CDR3 DNA reads as TGTGCCAGCAGTGAATACCCTATGACAGGGTACACTGAAGCTTTCTTT.

This clone was seen once. The chain joins TRBV27 to TRBJ2-2; 9 bases align to TRBD1. The CDR3 runs to 15 residues. V dropped 5 bases and J dropped 4; count of bases not matched to a gene: 5. Germline CDR1 is MNHEY and CDR2 is SMNVEV (reference sequence). CDR3 nucleotides: TGTGCCAGCAGTCCGGGACAGGGACGCACCGGGGAGCTGTTTTTT. It yields the protein CASSPGQGRTGELFF.

CDR3 DNA: TGCGCCAGCAGCCCCCGGGACAGGGGAGTGGTGGGCTACACCTTC. As protein: CASSPRDRGVVGYTF. The chain employs TRBV4-1 and TRBJ1-2, with 10 bases matching TRBD1. CDR3 length equals 15 residues. With 4 bases clipped from V and 8 bases from J, the junction kept 10 bases outside the gene matches. Germline V gives CDR1 MGHRA, CDR2 YSYEKL.

This chain uses TRBV5-1 with TRBJ2-7, with 11 bases identical to TRBD2. V dropped 2 bases and J dropped 7; count of bases not matched to a gene: 8. The germline V gene has CDR1 SGHRS and CDR2 YFSETQ. The CDR3 extends over 15 amino acids. The CDR3 reads CASSFGTSGSGEQYF. CDR3 nucleotide sequence: TGCGCCAGCAGCTTCGGGACTAGCGGCTCGGGGGAGCAGTACTTC.

The chain uses TRBV30 and TRBJ2-3, with TRBD2 matching 8 bases. Germline CDR1 is GTSNPN and CDR2 is SVGIG (reference sequence). CDR3 length equals 15 residues. V lost 0 bases to trimming and J lost 7 bases; unmatched junction nucleotides: 9. The CDR3 reads CAWSVLGGGRNTQYF. The CDR3 nucleotides are TGTGCCTGGAGTGTACTAGGCGGGGGGCGGAATACGCAGTATTTT.

This chain connects TRBV9 to TRBJ1-5; D may be TRBD1 (6 bases). Germline values: CDR1 SGDLS, CDR2 YYNGEE. This CDR3 has 14 residues. V shed 7 bases and J shed 7 bases, with 18 bases lying between them. The CDR3 region has the DNA TGTGCCAGCGGGGGGCAGGGGACTAACCAGCCCCAGCATTTT. It codes for CASGGQGTNQPQHF.

This chain links TRBV2 with TRBJ2-1; possibly TRBD2 for D (5 bases). The V end was cut by 3 bases, the J end by 7 bases, with 16 bases between. The CDR3 contains 15 residues. Germline assignment: CDR1 SNHLY and CDR2 FYNNEI. CDR3 nucleotide sequence: TGTGCCAGCAGTGACATTAGCGAGAGAGTGAATGAGCAGTTCTTC. This sequence encodes CASSDISERVNEQFF.

CDR3 nucleotide sequence: TGTGCCAGCAGCTTTTCACCCAGGGGGCCTGGAAACACCATATATTTT. As protein: CASSFSPRGPGNTIYF. The V gene is TRBV5-5, the J gene TRBJ1-3; 8 nucleotides align to TRBD1. J lost 2 bases, V lost 2 bases, and 6 bases had no gene match. The germline gives CDR1 SGHKS, CDR2 YYEKEE (reference sequence). The CDR3 loop spans 16 amino acids.

V usage is TRBV18 and J usage is TRBJ2-5; 7 bases agree with TRBD1. V lost 2 bases, J lost 1 base, and 7 bases stayed unmatched. Germline V lookup: CDR1 KGHSH, CDR2 LQKENI. This CDR3 is 16 amino acids long. CDR3 coding DNA: TGTGCCAGCTCACCAGACGATGGGACAGCCCAAGAGACCCAGTACTTC. Protein: CASSPDDGTAQETQYF.